The next 8 T cell receptor beta chains were all read from a single sample in a study of T cells in Graves' hyperthyroidism and ophthalmopathy. It was RNA transcripts that yielded the amplified TCR beta CDR3 regions. The HTBI primer set drove a first-round RT-PCR of the TCR CDR3. TCRdb processed the multiplex PCR reads anew with MiXCR; each CDR3 protein has one entry. The sample yields more than 350,000 distinct CDR3 sequences, about 15% seen once. The sample comprised blood. Source of these receptors: a young woman with Graves' hyperthyroidism.

The chain joins TRBV29-1 to TRBJ2-1; the D call may be TRBD1 or TRBD2 (5 bases each). CDR1 and CDR2 from the germline V gene are SQVTM and ANQGSEA. The V and J ends lost 6 bases and 3 bases respectively, with 18 bases between them. The CDR3 runs to 15 residues. The chain's CDR3 is CSVPEGTPIYNEQFF. The CDR3 region has the DNA TGCAGCGTCCCAGAAGGGACCCCCATCTACAATGAGCAGTTCTTC.

This clonotype has a count of ten or more. The rearrangement links TRBV7-2 to TRBJ2-7, with 13 nucleotides matching TRBD2. The CDR3 is made up of 15 amino acids. Germline CDR1 SGHTA, CDR2 FQGNSA. The trim removed 6 bases at V and 4 bases at J, leaving 6 bases unmatched. The CDR3, as DNA: TGTGCCAGCAGGTATCGACTAGCGGGAGGTTACGAGCAGTACTTC. Protein: CASRYRLAGGYEQYF.

This clonotype was observed at least ten times. The V gene is TRBV20-1, the J gene TRBJ2-1; TRBD1 aligns across 9 bases. CDR1 and CDR2 (germline): DFQATT, SNEGSKA (reference sequence). V lost 5 bases to trimming and J lost 3 bases; unmatched junction nucleotides: 5. CDR3 size: 14 residues. The CDR3 is CSAARTGVYNEQFF. CDR3 coding DNA: TGCAGTGCTGCGAGGACAGGGGTCTACAATGAGCAGTTCTTC.

This clonotype was counted a few times. This chain connects TRBV6-5 to TRBJ2-1; TRBD2 might be the D (7 bases). The CDR3 sequence is 16 residues long. V was clipped by 4 bases and J by 7 bases, with 20 bases between them. Germline V lookup: CDR1 MNHEY, CDR2 SVGAGI. The CDR3 protein is CASSSGGSRRSNEQFF. The CDR3 DNA reads as TGTGCCAGCAGTTCGGGGGGCTCACGACGGTCTAATGAGCAGTTCTTC.

This clonotype showed up many times. The chain is built from TRBV30 and TRBJ2-4, with 8 bases that match TRBD2. Germline V gives CDR1 GTSNPN, CDR2 SVGIG (reference sequence). The CDR3 extends over 15 amino acids. Trimming took 0 bases from V and 9 from J; bases not matched to a gene: 10. The CDR3 loop is CAWSVLGAGGGIQYF. CDR3 bases: TGTGCCTGGAGTGTCTTGGGTGCGGGGGGAGGCATTCAGTACTTC.

This clonotype occurred many times. This chain uses TRBV27 with TRBJ2-3; tentative D call: TRBD2 (5 bases). CDR3 length: 15 residues. With 6 bases removed from V and 2 bases from J, the gap between germline ends came to 15 bases. Per the germline V gene, CDR1 is MNHEY and CDR2 is SMNVEV (reference sequence). The CDR3 reads CASSLGISSTDTQYF. CDR3 DNA: TGTGCCAGCAGCCTCGGGATCAGTTCCACAGATACGCAGTATTTT.

This clonotype was seen repeatedly, ten times or more. The chain is built from TRBV30 and TRBJ2-7; 14 nucleotides line up with TRBD2. With 2 bases clipped from V and 2 bases from J, the junction kept 8 bases outside the gene matches. Germline assignment: CDR1 GTSNPN and CDR2 SVGIG (reference sequence). CDR3 length equals 17 residues. The CDR3, as DNA: TGTGCCTGGAGTCCTAGTAAGGGACTAGCGGGAGCCTACGAGCAGTACTTC. Amino acids: CAWSPSKGLAGAYEQYF.

There are a few counts of this clonotype. The chain is built from TRBV29-1 and TRBJ2-2; D may correspond to TRBD1 or TRBD2 (5 bases each). Germline assignment: CDR1 SQVTM and CDR2 ANQGSEA. V shed 1 base and J shed 4 bases, with 10 bases lying between them. This CDR3 spans 14 amino acids. The CDR3 sequence: CSVEVRAGTGELFF. CDR3 DNA sequence: TGCAGCGTTGAAGTCAGGGCGGGCACCGGGGAGCTGTTTTTT.